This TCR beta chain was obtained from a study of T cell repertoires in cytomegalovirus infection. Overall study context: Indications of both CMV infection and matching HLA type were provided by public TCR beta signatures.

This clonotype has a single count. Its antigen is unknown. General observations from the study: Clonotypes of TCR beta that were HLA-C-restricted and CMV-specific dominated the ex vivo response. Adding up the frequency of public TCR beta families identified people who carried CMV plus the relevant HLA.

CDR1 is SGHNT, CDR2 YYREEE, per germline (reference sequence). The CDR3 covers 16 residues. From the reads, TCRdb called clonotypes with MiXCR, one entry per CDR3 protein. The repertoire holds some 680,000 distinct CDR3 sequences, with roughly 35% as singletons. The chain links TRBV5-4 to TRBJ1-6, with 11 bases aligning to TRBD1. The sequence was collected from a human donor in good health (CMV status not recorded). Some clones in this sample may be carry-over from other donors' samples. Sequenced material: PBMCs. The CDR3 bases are TGTACGAGCTGGGACAGGGGGAACTCCTATAATTCACCCCTCCACTTT. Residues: CTSWDRGNSYNSPLHF. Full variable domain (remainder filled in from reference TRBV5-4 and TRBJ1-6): ETGVTQSPTHLIKTRGQQVTLRCSSQSGHNTVSWYQQALGQGPQFIFQYYREEENGRGNFPPRFSGLQFPNYSSELNVNALELDDSALYLCTSWDRGNSYNSPLHFGNGTRLTVT.